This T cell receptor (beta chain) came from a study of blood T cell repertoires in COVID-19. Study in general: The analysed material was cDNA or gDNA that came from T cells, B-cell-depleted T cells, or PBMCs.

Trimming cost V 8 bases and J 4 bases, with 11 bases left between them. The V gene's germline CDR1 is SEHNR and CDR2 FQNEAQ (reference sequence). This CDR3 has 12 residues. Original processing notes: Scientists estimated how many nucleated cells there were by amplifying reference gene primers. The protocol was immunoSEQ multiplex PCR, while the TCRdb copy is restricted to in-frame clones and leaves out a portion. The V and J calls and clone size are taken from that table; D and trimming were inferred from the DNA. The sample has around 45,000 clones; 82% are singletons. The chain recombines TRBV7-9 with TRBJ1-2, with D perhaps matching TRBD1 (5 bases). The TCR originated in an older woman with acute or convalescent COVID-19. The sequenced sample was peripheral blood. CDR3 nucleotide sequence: TGTGCCAGCGGGGGGTTAATCTATGGCTACACCTTC. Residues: CASGGLIYGYTF.